This entry lists 5 T cell receptor beta chains sequenced from one sample in a study of healthy donors' naive CD4 and CD8 T cells. TCR libraries were built from 450 to 650 ng of total RNA by linear amplification. Each CDR3 protein is one row after TCRdb ran MiXCR on the reads. The data show approximately 200,000 distinct CDR3 sequences, with around 74% seen just once and more than 2% held by the top ten. Sequenced material: naive CD4+ and CD8+ T cells sorted from blood, pooled from several donors. All receptors derive from a pool of human donors in good health; the sample pools cells from several healthy donors.

The chain has TRBV6-5 and TRBJ1-2, with 7 bases fitting TRBD1. The V gene's germline CDR1 is MNHEY and CDR2 SVGAGI. The V gene end was trimmed by 6 bases and the J gene end by 3 bases; junction bases not matched to a gene: 10. CDR3 length: 15 amino acids. CDR3 sequence: CASSRETGFYYGYTF. Written as DNA, the CDR3 is TGTGCCAGCAGCAGAGAGACAGGGTTCTACTATGGCTACACCTTC.

The chain is built from TRBV27 and TRBJ1-1, with D uncertain. The V end was cut by 7 bases, the J end by 3 bases, with 15 bases between. Looked up from germline, CDR1 is MNHEY and CDR2 is SMNVEV (reference sequence). The CDR3 is made up of 14 amino acids. CDR3 sequence reads: CASNLRPEDTEAFF. DNA for the CDR3: TGTGCCAGCAACCTTCGACCGGAGGACACTGAAGCTTTCTTT.

This clonotype has just a few counts. V is TRBV27 and J is TRBJ2-3; unclear D gene. This CDR3 has 13 amino acids. In germline, CDR1 is MNHEY, CDR2 SMNVEV (reference sequence). The V gene lost 6 bases and the J gene lost 4 bases, with 11 bases spanning the gap. The CDR3 nucleotides read TGTGCCAGCAGCCCTCTGCACGCAGATACGCAGTATTTT. This codes for CASSPLHADTQYF.

This clonotype was recorded a few times. The V call is TRBV24-1, the J call TRBJ2-1; D remains ambiguous. With 4 bases removed from V and 5 bases from J, the gap between germline ends came to 5 bases. CDR3 length: 12 amino acids. Germline V CDR1 and CDR2: KGHDR, SFDVKD. The CDR3 DNA reads TGTGCCACCAGTGACTACGACAATGAGCAGTTCTTC. This sequence encodes CATSDYDNEQFF.

This clonotype came up a few times. The gene calls are TRBV29-1 and TRBJ2-2; D unresolved. Germline-derived CDR1 and CDR2 are SQVTM and ANQGSEA. CDR3 length equals 15 residues. V was cut by 0 bases and J by 1 base, with 9 bases left in between. Written as DNA, the CDR3 is TGCAGCGTTGAAGATCGAGTCCGGAACACCGGGGAGCTGTTTTTT. The encoded protein is CSVEDRVRNTGELFF.